These 32 T cell receptor beta chains originate from one sample sequenced in a study of response to subunit inactivated influenza vaccine. TCRdb itself ran the RT-PCR reads through MiXCR, one entry per CDR3 protein. The profile covers hundreds of thousands of distinct CDR3 sequences, with 6.5% to 8% appearing a single time and roughly 13% taken by the ten largest. The source material was PBMCs from blood, sampled less than 30 months after vaccination. Source of these receptors: a man aged 50-75 years who received an inactivated influenza vaccine.

The table lists this clonotype with many counts. The chain couples TRBV28 to TRBJ2-3; perhaps TRBD2 as D (6 bases). The CDR3 loop spans 17 amino acids. V was clipped by 5 bases and J by 2 bases, with 20 bases between them. Germline-derived CDR1 and CDR2 are MDHEN and SYDVKM. As DNA, the CDR3 is TGTGCCAGCAGTCTGGCTTCTAGCGTTTCGAACACAGATACGCAGTATTTT. Protein product: CASSLASSVSNTDTQYF.

The V call is TRBV6-2 or TRBV6-3, the J call TRBJ2-1, with TRBD2 matching over 9 bases. CDR1 and CDR2 (germline): MNHEY, SVGEGT. The CDR3 is 14 residues long. J gave up 6 bases and V 8 bases, and 8 bases lay outside the gene matches. CDR3 sequence reads: CASRLAAVVNEQFF. The CDR3, as DNA: TGTGCCAGCCGACTAGCGGCCGTCGTCAATGAGCAGTTCTTC.

This clonotype was seen a few times. This chain uses TRBV11-2 with TRBJ2-7; no clear D gene. The CDR3 runs 11 residues. CDR1 SGHAT and CDR2 FQNNGV come from the germline V gene. Trimming stripped 4 bases from V and 7 bases from J, with 8 bases between. The CDR3 region has the DNA TGTGCCAGCAGCTCGGTGTTTGAGCAGTACTTC. Its protein is CASSSVFEQYF.

In its sample, this clonotype was seen many times. The chain employs TRBV19 and TRBJ1-5; tentatively, D is TRBD1 (5 bases). This CDR3 is built from 14 residues. CDR1 is LNHDA, CDR2 SQIVND, per germline (reference sequence). Trimming took 4 bases from V and 1 from J, leaving 8 bases between them. Here the CDR3 DNA reads TGTGCCAGTAGTACGGACACGAGCAATCAGCCCCAGCATTTT. Translated: CASSTDTSNQPQHF.

This rearrangement joins TRBV12-3 or TRBV12-4 to TRBJ1-1, with 12 nucleotides matching TRBD1. The ends lost 6 bases at V and 5 bases at J; junction bases unmatched: 4. CDR3 length: 14 amino acids. The CDR3 here is CASSGDRGRTEAFF. The CDR3, as DNA: TGTGCCAGCAGCGGGGACAGGGGGCGTACTGAAGCTTTCTTT.

This clonotype occurred a few times. The chain carries TRBV11-1 and TRBJ2-7, with 14 bases aligning to TRBD2. Trimming cost V 5 bases and J 2 bases; bases outside gene matches: 5. This CDR3 comprises 16 residues. Germline V gene sequence: CDR1 SGHAT, CDR2 FQDESV (reference sequence). CDR3 DNA: TGTGCCAGCAGCGGACTAGCGGGAGGTCCTCCCTACGAGCAGTACTTC. Protein: CASSGLAGGPPYEQYF.

There are a few counts of this clonotype. This rearrangement joins TRBV5-1 to TRBJ2-2; 13 nucleotides line up with TRBD2. Germline loops: CDR1 SGHRS, CDR2 YFSETQ. Losses at the gene ends were 5 bases for V and 7 bases for J; bases not matched to a gene: 11. The CDR3 has 17 residues. CDR3 coding DNA: TGCGCCAGCAGTCTTCTTGGAGGGACTAGCGGGATCGGGGAGCTGTTTTTT. The encoded protein is CASSLLGGTSGIGELFF.

This clonotype was recorded once. The chain uses TRBV5-1 and TRBJ2-3; tentative D call: TRBD1 (5 bases). This CDR3 comprises 14 residues. With 4 bases removed from V and 0 bases from J, the gap between germline ends came to 9 bases. Germline values: CDR1 SGHRS, CDR2 YFSETQ. The CDR3 DNA sequence: TGCGCCAGCAGCCAGGGCGAGAGCACAGATACGCAGTATTTT. Protein product: CASSQGESTDTQYF.

In its sample, this clonotype was seen many times. This sequence joins TRBV20-1 and TRBJ2-1; maybe TRBD1 (6 bases). Germline assignment: CDR1 DFQATT and CDR2 SNEGSKA (reference sequence). V was shortened by 6 bases and J by 1 base, with 13 bases between the two germline ends. The CDR3 is made up of 14 amino acids. This CDR3 reads CSATTGVSYNEQFF. DNA for the CDR3: TGCAGTGCAACGACAGGCGTATCCTACAATGAGCAGTTCTTC.

The gene calls are TRBV20-1 and TRBJ2-5; no definite D call. CDR1 DFQATT and CDR2 SNEGSKA come from the germline V gene (reference sequence). V was cut by 0 bases and J by 1 base, with 9 bases left in between. CDR3 length: 14 residues. CDR3 sequence: CSARDGGFQETQYF. CDR3 coding DNA: TGCAGTGCTAGAGATGGTGGGTTCCAAGAGACCCAGTACTTC.

In this sample, this clonotype turned up many times. V and J are TRBV7-2 and TRBJ2-5; D remains ambiguous. V lost 0 bases to trimming and J lost 0 bases, with 8 bases between them. The CDR3 has 15 residues. The germline V gene has CDR1 SGHTA and CDR2 FQGNSA. The DNA of the CDR3 is TGTGCCAGCAGCTTAGCGGTCAGCGACCAAGAGACCCAGTACTTC. Translation gives CASSLAVSDQETQYF.

The J gene is TRBJ2-1, the V gene TRBV4-3; 13 bases match TRBD2. The CDR3 totals 15 residues. Germline V CDR1 and CDR2: LGHNA, YSLEER. V gave up 4 bases and J gave up 10 bases; unmatched junction bases: 7. The chain's CDR3 is CASSRGTSGVLEQFF. The CDR3 bases are TGCGCCAGCAGCCGGGGGACTAGCGGGGTCTTAGAGCAGTTCTTC.

This clonotype was observed at least ten times. The J gene is TRBJ1-5, the V gene TRBV20-1; possibly TRBD1 for D (5 bases). The length of the CDR3 is 14 residues. V was trimmed by 3 bases and J by 4 bases, leaving 13 bases between them. CDR1 is DFQATT and CDR2 is SNEGSKA in the germline V gene (reference sequence). The CDR3 sequence: CSASRGNRNQPQHF. The CDR3 DNA reads TGCAGTGCTAGTAGGGGAAATCGGAATCAGCCCCAGCATTTT.

This clonotype came up many times. V is TRBV20-1 and J is TRBJ2-5, with D possibly matching TRBD2 (5 bases). CDR3 size: 14 residues. V was pared by 6 bases and J by 0 bases, with 14 bases between. CDR1 is DFQATT, CDR2 SNEGSKA, per germline (reference sequence). The CDR3 sequence is CSASQRTYQETQYF. CDR3 DNA sequence: TGCAGTGCCAGCCAGCGGACCTACCAAGAGACCCAGTACTTC.

The chain is built from TRBV6-2 or TRBV6-3 and TRBJ2-7; D is uncertain. The V gene's germline CDR1 is MNHEY and CDR2 SVGEGT. This CDR3 has 16 residues. V was trimmed by 7 bases and J by 0 bases, leaving 19 bases between them. The CDR3, as DNA: TGTGCCAGCACCTACGAATGGGAACGCGGCTCCTACGAGCAGTACTTC. This codes for CASTYEWERGSYEQYF.

This clonotype was recorded at least ten times. The rearrangement uses TRBV10-3 and TRBJ2-5; 11 bases line up with TRBD2. Germline V gives CDR1 ENHRY, CDR2 SYGVKD. CDR3 length equals 15 residues. Trimming took 5 bases from V and 5 from J; bases not matched to a gene: 7. CDR3 amino acids: CAISSASGGRETQYF. The CDR3 DNA reads TGTGCCATCAGTTCAGCTAGCGGGGGGCGGGAGACCCAGTACTTC.

This clonotype was found a few times. The CDR3, as DNA: TGCGCCAGCAGCTTGGAAACGGGAGGGCCAAAGCATGAGCAGTTCTTC. Protein sequence: CASSLETGGPKHEQFF. The chain uses TRBV5-1 and TRBJ2-1, with 8 bases lining up with TRBD2. The CDR3 runs 16 residues. CDR1 and CDR2 (germline): SGHRS, YFSETQ. The V segment lost 0 bases and the J segment 8 bases; nucleotides outside the gene matches: 10.

This chain joins TRBV20-1 and TRBJ2-4, with 10 bases identical to TRBD2. CDR1 and CDR2 (germline): DFQATT, SNEGSKA (reference sequence). The CDR3 has 17 residues. Trimming at V came to 0 bases and at J to 8 bases, leaving 13 bases not matched to a gene. The CDR3 coding sequence is TGCAGTGCTAGAGATCAAGCGGGGGGGTGGACCGGGGACATTCAGTACTTC. It translates to CSARDQAGGWTGDIQYF.

This clonotype has more than one count but fewer than ten. This chain joins TRBV5-6 and TRBJ2-7, with 7 bases fitting TRBD2. The CDR3 contains 15 residues. The ends lost 4 bases at V and 2 bases at J; junction bases unmatched: 9. The germline CDR1 and CDR2 sequences are SGHDT and YYEEEE. This chain's CDR3 is CASSVAIGRPYEQYF. In DNA form, the CDR3 reads TGTGCCAGCAGCGTGGCGATCGGGAGGCCCTACGAGCAGTACTTC.

This clonotype appeared many times. The chain combines TRBV29-1 with TRBJ2-3, with 9 positions matching TRBD1. This CDR3 comprises 14 residues. Germline CDR1 reads SQVTM; CDR2 reads ANQGSEA. Here the CDR3 DNA reads TGCAGTGGAACAGGGGGCGCGGGCACAGATACGCAGTATTTT. It is translated as CSGTGGAGTDTQYF.

This clonotype was seen a handful of times. V gene TRBV29-1 combines with J gene TRBJ2-1; weak D call: TRBD2 (5 bases). Germline V gene lookup returns CDR1 SQVTM and CDR2 ANQGSEA. V lost 3 bases to trimming and J lost 7 bases, with 16 bases between them. There are 14 residues in the CDR3. CDR3 coding DNA: TGCAGCGTTGAGCGTCGTGATCGGGGTAATGAGCAGTTCTTC. Translating gives CSVERRDRGNEQFF.

This clonotype has ten or more counts. The chain recombines TRBV12-3 or TRBV12-4 with TRBJ1-2; D is unclear. The CDR3 covers 13 residues. V lost 3 bases, J lost 8 bases, and 13 bases lay in between. The CDR3 DNA sequence: TGTGCCAGCAGTTTGAATGGGGTTGACGGCTACACCTTC. Its protein product is CASSLNGVDGYTF.

The rearrangement uses TRBV6-5 and TRBJ1-3; D unclear. The V gene's germline CDR1 is MNHEY and CDR2 SVGAGI. This CDR3 region has 16 residues. V dropped 0 bases and J dropped 4 bases, with 13 bases sitting between them. The CDR3 region is CASSYSMATAGNTIYF. DNA of the CDR3: TGTGCCAGCAGTTACTCGATGGCTACAGCAGGAAACACCATATATTTT.

This clonotype was counted many times. The V call is TRBV20-1, the J call TRBJ2-1; 10 bases match TRBD1. There are 14 residues in the CDR3. Germline CDR1 DFQATT, CDR2 SNEGSKA (reference sequence). Trimming cost V 3 bases and J 7 bases; bases outside gene matches: 6. CDR3 coding DNA: TGCAGTGCTAGTGACAGGGGGCGTATAAATGAGCAGTTCTTC. This sequence encodes CSASDRGRINEQFF.

The chain is built from TRBV7-2 and TRBJ1-3; D not resolved. CDR3 size: 14 residues. V lost 4 bases to trimming and J lost 2 bases, with 9 bases between them. Germline V CDR1 and CDR2: SGHTA, FQGNSA. The CDR3 nucleotides are TGTGCCAGCAGCTCCCGGCGGGCTGGAAACACCATATATTTT. The encoded protein is CASSSRRAGNTIYF.

This sequence joins TRBV10-3 and TRBJ2-7; possibly TRBD2 for D (5 bases). CDR3 size: 11 residues. The germline V and J ends were trimmed by 6 bases and 6 bases, with 9 bases remaining between them. Germline CDR1 reads ENHRY; CDR2 reads SYGVKD. The CDR3 sequence: CAISRGSEQYF. Here the CDR3 DNA reads TGTGCCATCAGCCGAGGGAGCGAGCAGTACTTC.

This clonotype was found a few times. The J gene is TRBJ2-1, the V gene TRBV6-2 or TRBV6-3; the D gene is possibly TRBD1 (5 bases). This CDR3 has 13 residues. Germline CDR1 reads MNHEY; CDR2 reads SVGEGT. The ends were cut back, 8 bases at V and 10 bases at J, with 18 bases in the middle. For the CDR3, the DNA is TGTGCCAGCGGCAGGACCCAGCAGGGCGAGCAGTTCTTC. Its translation is CASGRTQQGEQFF.

This clonotype was seen at least ten times. The J gene is TRBJ2-2, the V gene TRBV6-1, with unresolved D. CDR1 MNHNS and CDR2 SASEGT come from the germline V gene. V was cut by 5 bases and J by 4 bases, with 11 bases left in between. CDR3 size: 14 residues. CDR3 loop: CASSLLGSTGELFF. CDR3 DNA sequence: TGTGCCAGCAGTCTCTTAGGGTCCACCGGGGAGCTGTTTTTT.

This clonotype was observed a handful of times. The chain is built from TRBV5-1 and TRBJ2-7; 13 bases align to TRBD2. The CDR3 has 16 residues. Germline-derived CDR1 and CDR2 are SGHRS and YFSETQ. Trimming at V came to 4 bases and at J to 6 bases, leaving 10 bases not matched to a gene. The DNA for the CDR3 is TGCGCCAGCAGCCCCCACGGACTAGCGGGAGAGGGCGAGCAGTACTTC. Its protein is CASSPHGLAGEGEQYF.

On this clonotype itself: A clone one base away is much larger, so this may be a read error. This rearrangement joins TRBV7-9 to TRBJ2-7; D ambiguous. From germline, CDR1 is SEHNR and CDR2 FQNEAQ (reference sequence). The CDR3 consists of 14 residues. Trimming stripped 5 bases from V and 2 bases from J, with 13 bases between. The CDR3: CASSLAEHTYEQYF. Here the CDR3 DNA reads TGTGCCAGCAGCCTGGCGGAACATACCTACGAGCAGTACTTC.

The chain recombines TRBV28 with TRBJ2-3; D is perhaps TRBD1 (5 bases). Trimming left V 3 bases short and J 0 bases short, with 16 bases between. CDR3 length equals 17 residues. Germline CDR1 and CDR2: MDHEN and SYDVKM. CDR3 protein: CASSLYRLRRSTDTQYF. Written as DNA, the CDR3 is TGTGCCAGCAGTTTGTACAGGTTACGGCGAAGCACAGATACGCAGTATTTT.

The chain has TRBV7-9 and TRBJ1-3; D unclear. The CDR3 is 13 residues long. V was pared by 10 bases and J by 0 bases, with 10 bases between. The V gene's germline CDR1 is SEHNR and CDR2 FQNEAQ (reference sequence). The CDR3 protein is CAIQRDSGNTIYF. The CDR3 nucleotides are TGTGCCATACAGCGGGACTCTGGAAACACCATATATTTT.